These T cell receptor beta chains were read from a single sample in a study of blood T cell repertoires in COVID-19. The protocol was immunoSEQ multiplex PCR, while the TCRdb copy is restricted to in-frame clones and leaves out a portion. The table lists about 90,000 clones, approximately 76% of them singletons. Sequencing used peripheral blood. The receptors originated from a man aged 70 or older with acute or convalescent COVID-19. Each CDR3 is given with its conserved first and last residue. A D gene is named only where the DNA matches it firmly. Part of the rows lack a size; the others show once, few, many or a class for expanded clones.

cdr3_length: 16; j_call: TRBJ2-1; d_call: TRBD2; clone_size: .; v_call: TRBV24-1; cdr3_aa: CATSETSGSLYDEQFF; cdr3_nt: TGTGCCACCAGTGAAACTAGCGGGAGTTTGTACGATGAGCAGTTCTTC
cdr3_length: 14; j_call: TRBJ1-2; d_call: TRBD1; clone_size: few; v_call: TRBV19; cdr3_aa: CASRYGQGTYGYTF; cdr3_nt: TGTGCCAGTAGATATGGACAGGGAACCTATGGCTACACCTTC
cdr3_length: 17; j_call: TRBJ1-2; d_call: .; clone_size: .; v_call: TRBV10-3; cdr3_aa: CAISESLGQGTNYGYTF; cdr3_nt: TGTGCCATCAGTGAGTCATTGGGGCAGGGGACAAACTATGGCTACACCTTC
cdr3_length: 14; j_call: TRBJ2-5; d_call: TRBD1; clone_size: .; v_call: TRBV12-5; cdr3_aa: CASGWGQGGETQYF; cdr3_nt: TGTGCTAGTGGTTGGGGACAGGGGGGAGAGACCCAGTACTTC
cdr3_length: 13; j_call: TRBJ2-7; d_call: .; clone_size: .; v_call: TRBV19; cdr3_aa: CASSVGTAGEQYF; cdr3_nt: TGTGCCAGTAGTGTAGGGACGGCGGGCGAGCAGTACTTC
cdr3_length: 16; j_call: TRBJ1-4; d_call: .; clone_size: .; v_call: TRBV5-1; cdr3_aa: CASSLARGGDNEKLFF; cdr3_nt: TGCGCCAGCAGCTTGGCCCGGGGAGGGGATAATGAAAAACTGTTTTTT
cdr3_length: 18; j_call: TRBJ1-3; d_call: .; clone_size: .; v_call: TRBV2; cdr3_aa: CASSPPGGGSLSGNTIYF; cdr3_nt: TGTGCCAGCAGTCCTCCCGGTGGAGGATCCCTCTCTGGAAACACCATATATTTT
cdr3_length: 13; j_call: TRBJ2-7; d_call: .; clone_size: few; v_call: TRBV7-3; cdr3_aa: CASSLTATYEQYF; cdr3_nt: TGTGCCAGCAGCTTAACGGCCACCTACGAGCAGTACTTC
cdr3_length: 14; j_call: TRBJ2-3; d_call: .; clone_size: .; v_call: TRBV2; cdr3_aa: CASSGALYPDTQYF; cdr3_nt: TGTGCCAGCAGTGGGGCGTTGTACCCAGATACGCAGTATTTT
cdr3_length: 15; j_call: TRBJ1-1; d_call: .; clone_size: .; v_call: TRBV5-6; cdr3_aa: CASSLERRLNTEAFF; cdr3_nt: TGTGCCAGCAGCTTGGAGCGCAGATTGAACACTGAAGCTTTCTTT
cdr3_length: 16; j_call: TRBJ1-3; d_call: .; clone_size: .; v_call: TRBV11-2; cdr3_aa: CASSLDKATSGNTIYF; cdr3_nt: TGTGCCAGCAGCTTAGATAAGGCGACTTCTGGAAACACCATATATTTT
cdr3_length: 12; j_call: TRBJ2-2; d_call: .; clone_size: .; v_call: TRBV7-8; cdr3_aa: CASSTGTGELFF; cdr3_nt: TGTGCCAGCAGCACAGGGACAGGGGAGCTGTTTTTT
cdr3_length: 17; j_call: TRBJ2-1; d_call: .; clone_size: .; v_call: TRBV7-8; cdr3_aa: CASSLFLTGLAPLEQFF; cdr3_nt: TGTGCCAGCAGCTTATTTTTAACCGGGCTAGCGCCCTTGGAGCAGTTCTTC
cdr3_length: 13; j_call: TRBJ1-1; d_call: .; clone_size: .; v_call: TRBV12-3/TRBV12-4; cdr3_aa: CASSFRGGAEAFF; cdr3_nt: TGTGCCAGCAGTTTCCGGGGTGGGGCTGAAGCTTTCTTT
cdr3_length: 13; j_call: TRBJ1-3; d_call: TRBD1; clone_size: .; v_call: TRBV19; cdr3_aa: CASNRGPGNTIYF; cdr3_nt: TGTGCCAGTAACAGGGGGCCTGGAAACACCATATATTTT
cdr3_length: 15; j_call: TRBJ1-4; d_call: .; clone_size: .; v_call: TRBV7-9; cdr3_aa: CASSLLGTKGEKLFF; cdr3_nt: TGTGCCAGCAGCTTGTTAGGGACAAAGGGTGAAAAACTGTTTTTT
cdr3_length: 14; j_call: TRBJ2-1; d_call: .; clone_size: .; v_call: TRBV27; cdr3_aa: CASRTGSPNNEQFF; cdr3_nt: TGTGCCAGCAGGACAGGTAGCCCAAACAATGAGCAGTTCTTC